These 26 T cell receptor beta chains were all obtained from the same sample, sequenced in a study of CD8 T cells in ankylosing spondylitis. For these receptors, no antigen is known. Points from the study as a whole: Seemingly distinctive of ankylosing spondylitis blood was a TCR beta motif formed by eight highly homologous variants.

TCRdb re-analysed the 5' RACE reads in MiXCR, keeping a single row per CDR3 protein. The sample includes fewer than 550,000 distinct CDR3 sequences, roughly 5% of them seen just once. The sample comprised blood, either unsorted or a sorted T cell fraction (not recorded which). The receptors were sampled from a male donor with ankylosing spondylitis.

The rearrangement joins TRBV6-1 to TRBJ1-2; possibly TRBD1 for D (5 bases). CDR1 is MNHNS and CDR2 is SASEGT in the germline V gene. Trimming removed 7 bases at V and 6 bases at J, with 18 bases between. The CDR3 is made up of 14 amino acids. CDR3 residues: CASNKGGTDNGYTF. The CDR3 DNA is TGTGCCAGCAACAAAGGAGGGACGGATAATGGCTACACCTTC.

The table lists this clonotype with many counts. The chain couples TRBV20-1 to TRBJ1-2, with D possibly matching TRBD1 (5 bases). The CDR3 contains 14 residues. V lost 6 bases, J lost 4 bases, and 18 bases lay in between. Germline V lookup: CDR1 DFQATT, CDR2 SNEGSKA (reference sequence). The CDR3 reads CSAASGFYTYGYTF. The CDR3 DNA sequence: TGCAGTGCCGCCTCAGGGTTCTACACCTATGGCTACACCTTC.

In this sample, this clonotype turned up many times. This rearrangement joins TRBV20-1 to TRBJ2-3; 7 bases fit TRBD2. V was clipped by 7 bases and J by 1 base; unmatched bases: 8. CDR1 is DFQATT, CDR2 SNEGSKA, per germline (reference sequence). This CDR3 spans 14 amino acids. This CDR3 reads CSGWEGRGTDTQYF. DNA of the CDR3: TGCAGTGGTTGGGAGGGCCGGGGCACAGATACGCAGTATTTT.

The chain has TRBV2 and TRBJ2-2; D is perhaps TRBD2 (5 bases). The germline V and J ends were trimmed by 3 bases and 1 base, with 9 bases remaining between them. This CDR3 is 15 amino acids long. CDR1 is SNHLY and CDR2 is FYNNEI in the germline V gene. Here the CDR3 reads CASSERRRNTGELFF. The CDR3 nucleotides read TGTGCCAGCAGTGAGAGGAGGCGGAACACCGGGGAGCTGTTTTTT.

This clonotype was seen repeatedly, ten times or more. V gene TRBV25-1 combines with J gene TRBJ2-7, with a possible D match to TRBD1 (5 bases). Germline-derived CDR1 and CDR2 are MGHDK and SYGVNS. The germline V and J ends were trimmed by 2 bases and 4 bases, with 12 bases remaining between them. CDR3 length equals 14 residues. The CDR3 sequence: CASSEQQAEYEQYF. As DNA, the CDR3 is TGTGCCAGCAGTGAACAACAGGCAGAATACGAGCAGTACTTC.

In its sample, this clonotype was seen many times. The rearrangement links TRBV20-1 to TRBJ1-5; D is unresolved. Germline lookup yields CDR1 DFQATT and CDR2 SNEGSKA (reference sequence). This CDR3 spans 12 amino acids. The ends were cut back, 6 bases at V and 2 bases at J, with 8 bases in the middle. The CDR3 bases are TGCAGTGCCGGAGGTGGCAATCAGCCCCAGCATTTT. Residues: CSAGGGNQPQHF.

This clonotype was seen at least ten times. CDR3 protein: CSASPGLAGGYTDTQYF. CDR3 nucleotide sequence: TGCAGTGCCAGCCCCGGACTAGCGGGAGGCTACACAGATACGCAGTATTTT. V usage is TRBV20-1 and J usage is TRBJ2-3, with 14 bases matching TRBD2. V shed 6 bases, J shed 2 bases, and the junction held 10 bases outside the gene matches. Germline V lookup: CDR1 DFQATT, CDR2 SNEGSKA (reference sequence). CDR3 length: 17 amino acids.

This clonotype was recorded many times. The V gene is TRBV5-1, the J gene TRBJ2-1, with 8 bases lining up with TRBD1. Losses at the gene ends were 6 bases for V and 5 bases for J; bases not matched to a gene: 4. The CDR3 loop spans 13 amino acids. Germline CDR1 reads SGHRS; CDR2 reads YFSETQ. Here the CDR3 DNA reads TGCGCCAGCACCATACAGGGGGACAATGAGCAGTTCTTC. Translating it yields CASTIQGDNEQFF.

The table lists this clonotype with many counts. The CDR3 coding sequence is TGTGCCAGCGGGGGCTCAAGGGCGGGAGGCAATCAGCCCCAGCATTTT. Its translation is CASGGSRAGGNQPQHF. This chain connects TRBV2 to TRBJ1-5; possible D gene TRBD1, 6 bases. Germline lookup yields CDR1 SNHLY and CDR2 FYNNEI. The V end lost 8 bases, the J end lost 2 bases, and 19 bases lay between the germline ends. This CDR3 is built from 16 residues. Full variable domain (outside the CDR3, taken from reference TRBV2 and TRBJ1-5): EPEVTQTPSHQVTQMGQEVILRCVPISNHLYFYWYRQILGQKVEFLVSFYNNEISEKSEIFDDQFSVERPDGSNFTLKIRSTKLEDSAMYFCASGGSRAGGNQPQHFGDGTRLSIL.

The table lists this clonotype with many counts. This chain joins TRBV6-5 and TRBJ2-1, with 10 bases fitting TRBD2. Per germline, CDR1 MNHEY and CDR2 SVGAGI. The CDR3 length is 17 residues. The V gene end was trimmed by 2 bases and the J gene end by 4 bases; junction bases not matched to a gene: 8. The CDR3 reads CASSYTPSGSFYNEQFF. The DNA of the CDR3 is TGTGCCAGCAGTTACACCCCTAGCGGGAGTTTTTACAATGAGCAGTTCTTC.

The sample holds many counts of this clonotype. The chain is built from TRBV4-1 and TRBJ2-7; D is perhaps TRBD1 (6 bases). From germline, CDR1 is MGHRA and CDR2 YSYEKL. Between the trimmed V and J ends, which lost 3 bases and 4 bases, there was a span of 19 bases. CDR3 length equals 16 residues. CDR3: CASSHQLRDIPYEQYF. The CDR3 bases are TGCGCCAGCAGCCACCAATTACGGGACATTCCGTACGAGCAGTACTTC.

This clonotype was detected ten times or more. The chain carries TRBV6-5 and TRBJ1-2; no clear D. V gave up 0 bases and J gave up 2 bases, with 10 bases separating them. The CDR3 runs 15 residues. Germline loops: CDR1 MNHEY, CDR2 SVGAGI. The CDR3 nucleotides are TGTGCCAGCAGTTACTCTTGGGAGGCAAACTATGGCTACACCTTC. Amino acids: CASSYSWEANYGYTF.

This clonotype appeared many times. V is TRBV5-1 and J is TRBJ2-3; 9 nucleotides match TRBD2. V was pared by 5 bases and J by 4 bases, with 5 bases of the junction left unmatched. The CDR3 is 14 amino acids. Germline CDR1 reads SGHRS; CDR2 reads YFSETQ. The CDR3 nucleotides are TGCGCCAGCAGGAACATAGCGGGAGCAGATACGCAGTATTTT. Amino acid sequence: CASRNIAGADTQYF.

There are a few counts of this clonotype. This rearrangement joins TRBV11-3 to TRBJ2-1; TRBD2 matches at 9 bases. Trimming removed 0 bases from V and 6 bases from J; junction bases left unmatched: 6. Per the germline V gene, CDR1 is SGHNT and CDR2 is YENEEA. This CDR3 contains 16 residues. CDR3: CASSLDGAGGLNEQFF. In nucleotides, the CDR3 is TGTGCCAGCAGCTTAGATGGAGCGGGGGGTCTCAATGAGCAGTTCTTC.

This clonotype was seen ten or more times. CDR3 region: CSVEGQPRDTQYF. In nucleotides, the CDR3 is TGCAGTGTAGAGGGACAGCCCCGGGATACGCAGTATTTT. This chain links TRBV20-1 with TRBJ2-3; 7 positions agree with TRBD1. The ends lost 7 bases at V and 6 bases at J; junction bases unmatched: 10. CDR1 is DFQATT and CDR2 is SNEGSKA in the germline V gene (reference sequence). CDR3 length equals 13 residues.

This clonotype showed up many times. The chain carries TRBV5-1 and TRBJ2-7, with a tentative D call TRBD1 (5 bases). Germline-derived CDR1 and CDR2 are SGHRS and YFSETQ. The CDR3 spans 13 residues. V dropped 1 base and J dropped 4 bases, with 9 bases sitting between them. Here the CDR3 DNA reads TGCGCCAGCAGCTTGACAGGAGAATACGAGCAGTACTTC. Amino acid sequence: CASSLTGEYEQYF.

The CDR3 DNA is TGTGCCAGCAGCCCTCGGAACGGCAGGGCCCCCGGGGAGCTGTTTTTT. Translating it yields CASSPRNGRAPGELFF. The rearrangement joins TRBV7-6 to TRBJ2-2; maybe TRBD1 (5 bases). This CDR3 is 16 amino acids long. Deletions cut 5 bases from V and 6 bases from J, with 19 bases between. Germline CDR1 SGHVS, CDR2 FNYEAQ. The whole variable domain, remainder taken from reference TRBV7-6 and TRBJ2-2, is GAGVSQSPRYKVTKRGQDVALRCDPISGHVSLYWYRQALGQGPEFLTYFNYEAQQDKSGLPNDRFSAERPEGSISTLTIQRTEQRDSAMYRCASSPRNGRAPGELFFGEGSRLTVL.

This clonotype was detected ten times or more. This chain uses TRBV3-1 with TRBJ1-1; maybe TRBD1 (6 bases). Germline V gives CDR1 LGHDT, CDR2 YNNKEL (reference sequence). The V end lost 4 bases, the J end lost 6 bases, and 18 bases lay between the germline ends. CDR3 length: 15 amino acids. The CDR3 reads CASSRTGTFNAEAFF. The CDR3 nucleotides read TGTGCCAGCAGCCGGACCGGGACATTCAACGCTGAAGCTTTCTTT.

At least ten counts were recorded for this clonotype. The CDR3 DNA follows: TGCAGTGCTGTACAGGGGTCCTATGGCTACACCTTC. Translating it yields CSAVQGSYGYTF. This sequence joins TRBV20-1 and TRBJ1-2; 7 nucleotides line up with TRBD1. This CDR3 region has 12 residues. Germline V gene sequence: CDR1 DFQATT, CDR2 SNEGSKA (reference sequence). Losses at the gene ends were 5 bases for V and 4 bases for J; bases not matched to a gene: 4.

In its sample, this clonotype was seen many times. V gene TRBV19 combines with J gene TRBJ2-1; TRBD1 aligns across 8 bases. CDR3 length equals 16 residues. Germline trimming cut 1 base from V and 6 bases from J; bases unmatched to any gene: 8. CDR1 and CDR2 from the germline V gene are LNHDA and SQIVND (reference sequence). The CDR3 nucleotides read TGTGCCAGTAGTATAGTCAGGACAGGGAAAGGCAATGAGCAGTTCTTC. This codes for CASSIVRTGKGNEQFF.

Ten or more counts support this clonotype. V and J are TRBV27 and TRBJ2-2, with D perhaps TRBD1 (5 bases). Trimming shortened V by 6 bases and J by 7 bases, and 27 bases separated the two germline ends. This CDR3 region has 18 residues. CDR1 MNHEY and CDR2 SMNVEV come from the germline V gene (reference sequence). CDR3 sequence reads: CASRELFRWQGGHGELFF. DNA for the CDR3: TGTGCCAGCAGGGAGCTGTTTCGGTGGCAGGGTGGTCACGGGGAGCTGTTTTTT.

This sequence joins TRBV4-1 and TRBJ2-7; 7 positions match TRBD1. V gave up 3 bases and J gave up 3 bases; unmatched junction bases: 11. The CDR3 has 16 residues. The germline V gene has CDR1 MGHRA and CDR2 YSYEKL. As DNA, the CDR3 is TGCGCCAGCAGCCAGGAGAAAAGACAGGGCGGCTACGAGCAGTACTTC. This codes for CASSQEKRQGGYEQYF.

In this sample, this clonotype turned up many times. The chain couples TRBV5-1 to TRBJ1-4, with TRBD1 matching over 8 bases. The CDR3 has 14 amino acids. Germline V gene sequence: CDR1 SGHRS, CDR2 YFSETQ. Trimming at V came to 4 bases and at J to 8 bases, leaving 7 bases not matched to a gene. DNA of the CDR3: TGCGCCAGCAGCATCCGGGACAGGTCGGAAAAACTGTTTTTT. Amino acids: CASSIRDRSEKLFF.

The rearrangement links TRBV7-2 to TRBJ2-4, with D hard to call. The CDR3 has 17 amino acids. Deletions cut 2 bases from V and 0 bases from J, with 14 bases between. Germline V gene data show CDR1 as SGHTA and CDR2 as FQGNSA. This CDR3 is CASSLSRTALAKNIQYF. Written as DNA, the CDR3 is TGTGCCAGCAGCTTATCCCGCACAGCACTAGCCAAAAACATTCAGTACTTC.

The count of this clonotype is one. The chain employs TRBV18 and TRBJ1-2, with 7 bases fitting TRBD1. The CDR3 sequence is 14 residues long. Trimming cost V 2 bases and J 6 bases; bases outside gene matches: 6. Germline assignment: CDR1 KGHSH and CDR2 LQKENI. The CDR3 nucleotides read TGTGCCAGCTCACCAATCCTACAGGGGAATGGCTACACCTTC. It translates to CASSPILQGNGYTF.

This clonotype showed up many times. This rearrangement joins TRBV5-1 to TRBJ1-5; D remains ambiguous. There are 17 residues in the CDR3. Germline loops: CDR1 SGHRS, CDR2 YFSETQ. Trimming pared 4 bases from V and 0 bases from J, leaving 17 bases between. The CDR3 loop is CASSIGPEKYSNQPQHF. In DNA form, the CDR3 reads TGCGCCAGCAGCATCGGGCCCGAGAAATATAGCAATCAGCCCCAGCATTTT.